This is a list of T cell receptor beta chains from one sample in a study of regulatory T cells in long-lasting Graves disease. From the multiplex PCR reads, TCRdb called clonotypes with MiXCR, one entry per CDR3 protein. The sample records roughly 520,000 distinct CDR3 sequences, about 12% being singletons. The sample was also reused in another study, on T cells in Graves' hyperthyroidism and ophthalmopathy.

The sample consisted of peripheral blood mononuclear cells (PBMCs), taken at new diagnosis, from a patient treated with antithyroid drugs. The source is a woman aged 25 to 39 with Graves disease. Each CDR3 is given without its conserved first and last residue.

CDR3aa	v_gene	j_gene
ASSVDVAGVIADTQY	TRBV9	TRBJ2-3
ASSYPPGTSGSRGTDTQY	TRBV2	TRBJ2-3
ASSPRTDSYEQY	TRBV18	TRBJ2-7
ASKEAGSTEAF	TRBV2	TRBJ1-1
ASSSPLANEQF	TRBV6-5	TRBJ2-1
ASRSSGSYEQY	TRBV28	TRBJ2-7
AWMASGRAAGELF	TRBV30	TRBJ2-2
ASSQGQLYTGELF	TRBV4-3	TRBJ2-2
SVALGLAGGGEQY	TRBV29-1	TRBJ2-7
ASSLTSPSGPGELF	TRBV7-6	TRBJ2-2
ASSQDHQGQVGYT	TRBV14	TRBJ1-2
ASADGGTGNTIY	TRBV9	TRBJ1-3
ASTARTGGRYSNQPQH	TRBV19	TRBJ1-5
ASSRDRRIQETQY	TRBV19	TRBJ2-5
ASSYSLDRRLPYGYT	TRBV6-5	TRBJ1-2
ASSIIGGGNQPQH	TRBV19	TRBJ1-5
SATPLRGGGLFHTQY	TRBV20-1	TRBJ2-3